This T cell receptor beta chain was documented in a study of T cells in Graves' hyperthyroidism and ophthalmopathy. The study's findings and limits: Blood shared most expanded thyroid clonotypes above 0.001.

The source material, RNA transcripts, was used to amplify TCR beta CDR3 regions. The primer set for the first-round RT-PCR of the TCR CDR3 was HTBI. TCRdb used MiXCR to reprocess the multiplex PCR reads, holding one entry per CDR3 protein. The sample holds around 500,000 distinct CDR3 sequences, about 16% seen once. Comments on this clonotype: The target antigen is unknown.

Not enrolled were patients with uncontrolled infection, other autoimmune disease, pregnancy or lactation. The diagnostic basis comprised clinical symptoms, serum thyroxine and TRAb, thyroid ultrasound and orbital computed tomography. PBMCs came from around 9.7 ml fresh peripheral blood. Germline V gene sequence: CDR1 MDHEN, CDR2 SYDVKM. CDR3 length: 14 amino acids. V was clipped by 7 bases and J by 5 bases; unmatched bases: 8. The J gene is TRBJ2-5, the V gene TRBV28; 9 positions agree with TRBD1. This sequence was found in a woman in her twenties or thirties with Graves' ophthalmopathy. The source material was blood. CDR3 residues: CASITQGAGETQYF. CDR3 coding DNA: TGTGCCAGCATTACACAGGGGGCAGGGGAGACCCAGTACTTC.